This record concerns one TCR beta chain sequence. The sample comes from a study of blood T cell repertoires in COVID-19. Study in general: T cells, B-cell-depleted T cells, or PBMCs supplied cDNA or gDNA.

Germline CDR1 reads SGHTA; CDR2 reads FQGNSA. V lost 4 bases and J lost 3, with 7 bases in between. The CDR3 loop spans 12 amino acids. Repertoires were generated with immunoSEQ multiplex PCR, while TCRdb's copy carries only in-frame clones and drops some. The table shows 50,000 to 65,000 clones, with 82% occurring only once. This sequence originates from a woman aged 60-75 years with acute or convalescent COVID-19. Specimen: peripheral blood. The chain combines TRBV7-2 with TRBJ2-7; D is unclear. The CDR3 here is CASSSSGYEQYF. In DNA, the CDR3 is TGTGCCAGCAGCTCTTCAGGCTACGAGCAGTACTTC.